A single sample gave rise to the 16 T cell receptor beta chains below, sequenced in a study of T cells expressing NK-cell markers. TCRdb processed the 5' RACE reads again and assigns one entry to each CDR3 protein, with no DNA. This table lists about 160,000 distinct CDR3 sequences. The sample comprised blood T cells: a sorted CD56 or NKG2C T cell subset, CD4+ or CD8+ T cells, or bulk PBMC T cells (not recorded which). The receptors come from a woman between 18 and 70 years old in good health.

The chain employs TRBV7-2 and TRBJ2-3; the D call of TRBD1 rests on TCRdb alone, since no DNA is present to check it. This CDR3 contains 12 residues. Looked up from germline, CDR1 is SGHTA and CDR2 is FQGNSA. The CDR3 loop reads CATGTSTDTQYF.

This chain connects TRBV12-3 or TRBV12-4 to TRBJ2-1; TCRdb returns TRBD1, unconfirmable since there is no DNA. The CDR3 has 14 residues. The CDR3 here is CASSPMGGLREQFF.

The CDR3 sequence: CSASVRGFSTDTQYF. The chain couples TRBV20-1 to TRBJ2-3; TCRdb gives TRBD1 as the D gene, but with no DNA this cannot be confirmed. CDR3 length: 15 amino acids. Germline CDR1 is DFQATT and CDR2 is SNEGSKA (reference sequence).

V usage is TRBV5-1 and J usage is TRBJ2-5; TCRdb's D call of TRBD2 is untestable without DNA. CDR1 SGHRS and CDR2 YFSETQ come from the germline V gene. The CDR3 is 16 amino acids. CDR3 region: CASSAGLAAIQETQYF. Full variable domain (rest looked up from reference TRBV5-1 and TRBJ2-5): KAGVTQTPRYLIKTRGQQVTLSCSPISGHRSVSWYQQTPGQGLQFLFEYFSETQRNKGNFPGRFSGRQFSNSRSEMNVSTLELGDSALYLCASSAGLAAIQETQYFGPGTRLLVL.

J is TRBJ1-1 and V is TRBV19. CDR1 and CDR2 (germline): LNHDA, SQIVND (reference sequence). This CDR3 comprises 13 residues. The CDR3 loop reads CASSILLNTEAFF.

This rearrangement joins TRBV3-1 to TRBJ1-2. Germline assignment: CDR1 LGHDT and CDR2 YNNKEL (reference sequence). The CDR3 runs 17 residues. CDR3 loop: CASSQPQGRRANYGYTF.

This chain connects TRBV5-1 to TRBJ2-2; the TRBD1 assignment by TCRdb is unverifiable without DNA. This CDR3 spans 14 amino acids. Germline CDR1 is SGHRS and CDR2 is YFSETQ. CDR3 sequence reads: CASMGPGWSGGLFF.

V usage is TRBV3-1 and J usage is TRBJ1-5; there is no DNA to check the TCRdb D call of TRBD1. The CDR3 sequence is 14 residues long. The V gene's germline CDR1 is LGHDT and CDR2 YNNKEL (reference sequence). CDR3 amino acids: CASSQSGNGQPQHF.

The chain couples TRBV2 to TRBJ2-1; TCRdb outputs TRBD1, but without DNA this stays unchecked. In germline, CDR1 is SNHLY, CDR2 FYNNEI. The CDR3 contains 14 residues. CDR3: CASSERNRYNEQFF.

V gene TRBV5-1 combines with J gene TRBJ2-3; the TRBD2 assignment by TCRdb is unverifiable without DNA. The V gene's germline CDR1 is SGHRS and CDR2 YFSETQ. The CDR3 covers 13 residues. The CDR3 protein is CASSPGGEHTQYF. The entire variable domain, with the rest obtained from reference TRBV5-1 and TRBJ2-3, is as follows: KAGVTQTPRYLIKTRGQQVTLSCSPISGHRSVSWYQQTPGQGLQFLFEYFSETQRNKGNFPGRFSGRQFSNSRSEMNVSTLELGDSALYLCASSPGGEHTQYFGPGTRLTVL.

The chain has TRBV6-1 and TRBJ2-5; absent DNA, TCRdb's TRBD1 call cannot be checked. The germline V gene encodes CDR1 MNHNS and CDR2 SASEGT. CDR3 size: 16 residues. The CDR3 here is CASSESVQGGQETQYF.

V gene TRBV27 combines with J gene TRBJ1-6; TCRdb gives TRBD1 as the D gene, but with no DNA this cannot be confirmed. This CDR3 spans 12 amino acids. Germline CDR1 is MNHEY and CDR2 is SMNVEV (reference sequence). This chain's CDR3 is CASTTGYSPLHF.

The gene calls are TRBV18 and TRBJ2-1; TCRdb picks TRBD2, but there is no DNA to check that call. The CDR3 covers 16 residues. Germline V lookup: CDR1 KGHSH, CDR2 LQKENI. CDR3 sequence reads: CASSTRTSGSTDEQFF.

V usage is TRBV20-1 and J usage is TRBJ2-1; the D gene TCRdb calls, TRBD2, cannot be checked with no DNA. Germline assignment: CDR1 DFQATT and CDR2 SNEGSKA (reference sequence). This CDR3 comprises 16 residues. CDR3 in amino acids: CSARGSGLAGYNEQFF.

The V call is TRBV5-5, the J call TRBJ1-6. Germline CDR1 and CDR2: SGHKS and YYEKEE (reference sequence). The CDR3 is 14 residues long. The CDR3 sequence is CASTTDGSHSPLHF.

The chain employs TRBV20-1 and TRBJ1-2; the D call of TRBD1 rests on TCRdb alone, since no DNA is present to check it. The CDR3 has 14 amino acids. The V gene's germline CDR1 is DFQATT and CDR2 SNEGSKA (reference sequence). CDR3 amino acids: CSARNGTGGYGYTF.